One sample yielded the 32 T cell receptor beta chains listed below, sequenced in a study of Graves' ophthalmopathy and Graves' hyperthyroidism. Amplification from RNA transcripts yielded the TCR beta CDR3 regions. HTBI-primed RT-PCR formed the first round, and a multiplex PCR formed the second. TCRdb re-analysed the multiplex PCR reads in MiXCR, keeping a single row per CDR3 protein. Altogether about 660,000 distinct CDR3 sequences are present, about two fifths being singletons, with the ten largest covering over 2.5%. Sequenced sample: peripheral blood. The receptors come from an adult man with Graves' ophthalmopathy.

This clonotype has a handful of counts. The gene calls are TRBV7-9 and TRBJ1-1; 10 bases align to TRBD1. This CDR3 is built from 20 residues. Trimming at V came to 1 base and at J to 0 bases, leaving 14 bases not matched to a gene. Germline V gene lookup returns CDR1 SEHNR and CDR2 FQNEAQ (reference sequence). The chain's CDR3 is CASSLDLLMGQGTLNTEAFF. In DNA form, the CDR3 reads TGTGCCAGCAGCTTAGATCTATTAATGGGACAGGGGACCCTGAACACTGAAGCTTTCTTT.

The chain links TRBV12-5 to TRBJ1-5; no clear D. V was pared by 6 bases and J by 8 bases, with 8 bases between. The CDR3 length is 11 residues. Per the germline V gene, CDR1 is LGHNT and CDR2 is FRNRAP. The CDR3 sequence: CASGGDKPQHF. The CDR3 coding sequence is TGTGCTAGTGGCGGGGATAAGCCCCAGCATTTT.

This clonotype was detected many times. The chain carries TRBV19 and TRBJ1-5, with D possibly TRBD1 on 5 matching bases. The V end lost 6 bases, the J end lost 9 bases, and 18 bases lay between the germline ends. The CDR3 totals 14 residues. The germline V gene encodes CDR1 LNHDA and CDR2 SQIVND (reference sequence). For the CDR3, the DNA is TGTGCCAGTAGGGAACCAGGGTTCACGGCGCCCCAGCATTTT. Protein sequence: CASREPGFTAPQHF.

This chain's CDR3 is CASSLGTSDAGTYGYTF. CDR3 in DNA: TGTGCCAGCAGCTTAGGGACTAGCGATGCAGGGACCTATGGCTACACCTTC. The chain recombines TRBV7-9 with TRBJ1-2; D might be TRBD1 (5 bases). Trimming cost V 1 base and J 4 bases, with 19 bases left between them. The CDR3 consists of 17 residues. The germline V gene encodes CDR1 SEHNR and CDR2 FQNEAQ (reference sequence).

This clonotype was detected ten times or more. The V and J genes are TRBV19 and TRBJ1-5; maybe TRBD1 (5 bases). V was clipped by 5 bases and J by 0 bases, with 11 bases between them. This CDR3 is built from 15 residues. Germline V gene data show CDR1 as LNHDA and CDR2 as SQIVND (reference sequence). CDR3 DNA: TGTGCCAGTAGTTGGGGGACGGATAGCAATCAGCCCCAGCATTTT. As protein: CASSWGTDSNQPQHF.

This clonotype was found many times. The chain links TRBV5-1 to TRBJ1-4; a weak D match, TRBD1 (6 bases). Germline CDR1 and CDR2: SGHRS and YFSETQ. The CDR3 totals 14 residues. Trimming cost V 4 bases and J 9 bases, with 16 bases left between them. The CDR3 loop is CASSADRTGQKLFF. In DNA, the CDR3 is TGCGCCAGCAGCGCCGACAGGACGGGGCAAAAACTGTTTTTT. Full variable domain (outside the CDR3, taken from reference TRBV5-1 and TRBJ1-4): KAGVTQTPRYLIKTRGQQVTLSCSPISGHRSVSWYQQTPGQGLQFLFEYFSETQRNKGNFPGRFSGRQFSNSRSEMNVSTLELGDSALYLCASSADRTGQKLFFGSGTQLSVL.

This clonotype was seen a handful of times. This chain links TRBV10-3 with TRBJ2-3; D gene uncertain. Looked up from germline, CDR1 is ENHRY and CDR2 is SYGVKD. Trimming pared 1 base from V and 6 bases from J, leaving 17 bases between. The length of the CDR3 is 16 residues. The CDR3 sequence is CAISELRRKGCDTQYF. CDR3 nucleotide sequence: TGTGCCATCAGTGAGTTGCGGAGAAAGGGATGCGATACGCAGTATTTT.

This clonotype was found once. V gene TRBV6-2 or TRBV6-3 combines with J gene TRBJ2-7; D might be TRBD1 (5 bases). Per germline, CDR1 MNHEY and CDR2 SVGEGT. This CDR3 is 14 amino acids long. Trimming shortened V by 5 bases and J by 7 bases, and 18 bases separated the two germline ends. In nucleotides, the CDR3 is TGTGCCAGCAGTACCCAGGGAACTACCGGGGAGCAGTACTTC. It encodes CASSTQGTTGEQYF.

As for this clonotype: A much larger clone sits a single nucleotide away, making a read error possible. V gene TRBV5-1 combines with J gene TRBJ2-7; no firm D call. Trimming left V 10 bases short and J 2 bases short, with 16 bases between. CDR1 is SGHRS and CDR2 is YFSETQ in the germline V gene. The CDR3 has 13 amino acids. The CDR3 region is CAGRAFGAYEQYF. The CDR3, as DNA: TGCGCCGGCCGGGCGTTCGGCGCCTACGAGCAGTACTTC.

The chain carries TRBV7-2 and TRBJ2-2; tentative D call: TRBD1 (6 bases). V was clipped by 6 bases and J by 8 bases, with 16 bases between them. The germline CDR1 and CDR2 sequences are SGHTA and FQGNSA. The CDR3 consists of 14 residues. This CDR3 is CASRPGGVGGELFF. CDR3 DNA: TGTGCCAGCAGACCTGGGGGCGTAGGTGGGGAGCTGTTTTTT. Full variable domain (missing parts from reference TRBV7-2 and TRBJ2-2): GAGVSQSPSNKVTEKGKDVELRCDPISGHTALYWYRQSLGQGLEFLIYFQGNSAPDKSGLPSDRFSAERTGGSVSTLTIQRTQQEDSAVYLCASRPGGVGGELFFGEGSRLTVL.

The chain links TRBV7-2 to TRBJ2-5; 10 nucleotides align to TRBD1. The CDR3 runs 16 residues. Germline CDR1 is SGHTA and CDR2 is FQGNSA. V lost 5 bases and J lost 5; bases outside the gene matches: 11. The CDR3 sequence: CASSTRQGARGETQYF. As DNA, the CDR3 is TGTGCCAGCAGCACACGACAGGGGGCGCGGGGGGAGACCCAGTACTTC. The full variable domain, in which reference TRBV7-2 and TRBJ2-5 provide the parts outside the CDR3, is GAGVSQSPSNKVTEKGKDVELRCDPISGHTALYWYRQSLGQGLEFLIYFQGNSAPDKSGLPSDRFSAERTGGSVSTLTIQRTQQEDSAVYLCASSTRQGARGETQYFGPGTRLLVL.

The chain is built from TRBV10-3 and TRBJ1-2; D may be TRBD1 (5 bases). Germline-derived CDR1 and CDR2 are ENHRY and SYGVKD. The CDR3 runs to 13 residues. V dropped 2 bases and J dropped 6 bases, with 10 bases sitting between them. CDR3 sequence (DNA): TGTGCCATCAGTGAGGGGCAGGGCGATGGCTACACCTTC. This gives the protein CAISEGQGDGYTF.

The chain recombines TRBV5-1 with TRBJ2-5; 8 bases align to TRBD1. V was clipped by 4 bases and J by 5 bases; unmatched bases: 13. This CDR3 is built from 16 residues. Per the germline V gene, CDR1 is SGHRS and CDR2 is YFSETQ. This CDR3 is CASSVDRTGIKETQYF. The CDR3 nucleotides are TGCGCCAGCAGCGTTGACCGGACAGGGATTAAGGAGACCCAGTACTTC.

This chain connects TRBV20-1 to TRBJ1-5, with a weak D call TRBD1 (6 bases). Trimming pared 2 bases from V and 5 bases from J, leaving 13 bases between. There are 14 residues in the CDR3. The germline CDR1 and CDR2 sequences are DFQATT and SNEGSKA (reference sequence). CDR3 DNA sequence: TGCAGTGCTAGAAAACAGGGTGTTGATCAGCCCCAGCATTTT. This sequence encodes CSARKQGVDQPQHF.

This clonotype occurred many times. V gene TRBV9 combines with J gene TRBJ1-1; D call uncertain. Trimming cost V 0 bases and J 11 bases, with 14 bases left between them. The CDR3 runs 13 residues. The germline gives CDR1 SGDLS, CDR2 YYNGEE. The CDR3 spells CASSVGPNPAAFF. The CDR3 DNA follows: TGTGCCAGCAGCGTAGGACCTAACCCGGCGGCTTTCTTT.

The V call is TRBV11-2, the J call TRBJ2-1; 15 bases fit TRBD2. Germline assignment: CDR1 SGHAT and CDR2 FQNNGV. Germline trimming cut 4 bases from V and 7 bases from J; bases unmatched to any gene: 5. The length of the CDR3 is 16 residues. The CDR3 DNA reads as TGTGCCAGCAGCTGGACTAGCGGGAGGGCCGAAAATGAGCAGTTCTTC. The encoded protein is CASSWTSGRAENEQFF.

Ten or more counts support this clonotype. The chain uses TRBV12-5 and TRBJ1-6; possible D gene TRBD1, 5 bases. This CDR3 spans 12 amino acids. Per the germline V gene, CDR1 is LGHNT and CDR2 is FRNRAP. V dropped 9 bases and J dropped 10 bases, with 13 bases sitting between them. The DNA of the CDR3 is TGTGCTAGGGGGGACGGCTTCTCACCCCTCCACTTT. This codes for CARGDGFSPLHF.

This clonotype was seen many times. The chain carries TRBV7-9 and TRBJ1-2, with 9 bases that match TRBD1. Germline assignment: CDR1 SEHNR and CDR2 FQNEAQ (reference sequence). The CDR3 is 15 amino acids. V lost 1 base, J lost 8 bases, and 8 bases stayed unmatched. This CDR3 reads CASSLVPGQGRGYTF. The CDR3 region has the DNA TGTGCCAGCAGCTTAGTCCCGGGACAGGGTAGGGGCTACACCTTC.

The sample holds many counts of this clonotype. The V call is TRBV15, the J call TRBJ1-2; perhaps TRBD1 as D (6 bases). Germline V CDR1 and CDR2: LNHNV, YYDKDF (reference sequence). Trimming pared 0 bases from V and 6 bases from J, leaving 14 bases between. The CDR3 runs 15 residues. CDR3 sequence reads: CATSRDRGRGDGYTF. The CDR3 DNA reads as TGTGCCACCAGCAGAGATCGGGGCAGGGGCGATGGCTACACCTTC.

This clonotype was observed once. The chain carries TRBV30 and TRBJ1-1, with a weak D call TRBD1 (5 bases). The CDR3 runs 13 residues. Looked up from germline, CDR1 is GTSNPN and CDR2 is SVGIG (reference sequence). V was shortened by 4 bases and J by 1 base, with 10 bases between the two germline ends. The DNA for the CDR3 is TGTGCCTGGAACCGGGACCCGAACACTGAAGCTTTCTTT. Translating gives CAWNRDPNTEAFF.

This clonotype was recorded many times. Written as DNA, the CDR3 is TGTGCCAGCAGTGAATCTGGGGGGGAGAGGCCCCAGCATTTT. This translates into CASSESGGERPQHF. V usage is TRBV2 and J usage is TRBJ1-5, with D possibly TRBD1 on 5 matching bases. The CDR3 spans 14 residues. With 2 bases removed from V and 9 bases from J, the gap between germline ends came to 14 bases. Germline V gene lookup returns CDR1 SNHLY and CDR2 FYNNEI.

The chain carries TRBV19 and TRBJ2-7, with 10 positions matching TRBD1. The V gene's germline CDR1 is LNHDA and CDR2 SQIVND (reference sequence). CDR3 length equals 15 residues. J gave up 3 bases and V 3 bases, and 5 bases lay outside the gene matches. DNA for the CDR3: TGTGCCAGTAGTATCTCGGGACAGGGGTTCTACGAGCAGTACTTC. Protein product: CASSISGQGFYEQYF.

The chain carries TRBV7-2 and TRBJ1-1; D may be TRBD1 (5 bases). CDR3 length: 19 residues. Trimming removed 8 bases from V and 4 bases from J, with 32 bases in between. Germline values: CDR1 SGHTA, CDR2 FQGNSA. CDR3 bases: TGTGCCAGCTCACCATGGGTACTTTGGGGCCAATCAGGCGTCACTGAAGCTTTCTTT. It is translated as CASSPWVLWGQSGVTEAFF.

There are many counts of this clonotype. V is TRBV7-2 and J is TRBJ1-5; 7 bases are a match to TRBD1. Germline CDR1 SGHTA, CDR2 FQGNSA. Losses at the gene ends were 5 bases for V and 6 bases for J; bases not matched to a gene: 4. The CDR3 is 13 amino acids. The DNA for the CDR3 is TGTGCCAGCAGCGTACAGGGGAGTCAGCCCCAGCATTTT. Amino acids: CASSVQGSQPQHF. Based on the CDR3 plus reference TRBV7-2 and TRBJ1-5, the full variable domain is GAGVSQSPSNKVTEKGKDVELRCDPISGHTALYWYRQSLGQGLEFLIYFQGNSAPDKSGLPSDRFSAERTGGSVSTLTIQRTQQEDSAVYLCASSVQGSQPQHFGDGTRLSIL.

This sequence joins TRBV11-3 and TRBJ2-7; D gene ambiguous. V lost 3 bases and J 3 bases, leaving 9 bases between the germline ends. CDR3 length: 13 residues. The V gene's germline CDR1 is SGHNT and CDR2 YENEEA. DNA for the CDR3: TGTGCCAGCAGCTTCGTTAATTACTACGAGCAGTACTTC. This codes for CASSFVNYYEQYF.

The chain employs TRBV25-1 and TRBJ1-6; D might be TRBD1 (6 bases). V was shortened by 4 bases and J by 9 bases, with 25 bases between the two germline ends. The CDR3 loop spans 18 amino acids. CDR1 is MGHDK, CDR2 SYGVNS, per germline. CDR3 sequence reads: CASSAMGQNSGMGSPLHF. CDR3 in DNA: TGTGCCAGCAGTGCTATGGGACAAAACTCGGGCATGGGTTCACCCCTCCACTTT.

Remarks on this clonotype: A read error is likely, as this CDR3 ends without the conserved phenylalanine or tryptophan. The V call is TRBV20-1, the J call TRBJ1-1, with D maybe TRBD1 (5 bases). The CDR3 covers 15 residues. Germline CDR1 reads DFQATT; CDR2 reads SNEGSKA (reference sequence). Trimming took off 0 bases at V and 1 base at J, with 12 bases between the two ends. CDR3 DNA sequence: TGCAGTGCTAGAGACTCGGACAAACCGAACACTGAAGCTTTCCTT. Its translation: CSARDSDKPNTEAFL.

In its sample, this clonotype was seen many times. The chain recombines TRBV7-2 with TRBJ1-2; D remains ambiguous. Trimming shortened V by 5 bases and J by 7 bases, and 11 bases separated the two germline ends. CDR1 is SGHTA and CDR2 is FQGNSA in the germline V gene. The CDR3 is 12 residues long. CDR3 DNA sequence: TGTGCCAGCAGCGCCAGAGGTTCTGGCTACACCTTC. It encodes CASSARGSGYTF.

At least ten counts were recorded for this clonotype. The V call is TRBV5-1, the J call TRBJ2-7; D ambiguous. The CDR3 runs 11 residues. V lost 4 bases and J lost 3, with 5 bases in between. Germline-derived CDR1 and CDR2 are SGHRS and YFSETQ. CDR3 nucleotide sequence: TGCGCCAGCAGCGCCGACTACGAGCAGTACTTC. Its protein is CASSADYEQYF.

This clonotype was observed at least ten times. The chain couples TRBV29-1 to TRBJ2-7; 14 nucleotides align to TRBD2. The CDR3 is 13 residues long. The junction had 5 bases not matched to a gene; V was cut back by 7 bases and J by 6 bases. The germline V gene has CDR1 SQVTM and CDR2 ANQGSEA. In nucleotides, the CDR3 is TGCAGCGCTGGGACTAGCGGGAGTCCCGAGCAGTACTTC. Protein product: CSAGTSGSPEQYF.

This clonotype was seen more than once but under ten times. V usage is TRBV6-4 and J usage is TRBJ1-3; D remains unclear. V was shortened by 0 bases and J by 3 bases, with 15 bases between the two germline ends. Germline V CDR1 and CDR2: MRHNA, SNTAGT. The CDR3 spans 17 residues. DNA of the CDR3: TGTGCCAGCAGTGACTCGGAGGCGGAAGGGTTTGGAAACACCATATATTTT. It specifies CASSDSEAEGFGNTIYF.

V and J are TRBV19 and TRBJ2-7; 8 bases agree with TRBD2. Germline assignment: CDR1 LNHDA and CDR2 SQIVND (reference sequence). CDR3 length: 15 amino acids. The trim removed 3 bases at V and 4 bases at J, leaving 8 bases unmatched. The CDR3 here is CASSILLAGRYEQYF. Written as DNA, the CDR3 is TGTGCCAGTAGTATTCTTTTAGCGGGAAGGTACGAGCAGTACTTC.